This T cell receptor beta chain was sequenced during a study of blood T cell repertoires in COVID-19. Across the study: Sample material is recorded as cDNA or gDNA derived from T cells, B-cell-depleted T cells, or PBMCs.

How the authors handled the data: Reference gene primer amplification gave nucleated cell count estimates. Repertoires were generated with immunoSEQ multiplex PCR, while TCRdb's copy carries only in-frame clones and drops some. V, J and clone size are those of that table, while D and trimming were read from the DNA. The data hold about 65,000 clones, with 75% to 90% observed a single time. Germline V CDR1 and CDR2: LNHDA, SQIVND (reference sequence). The V and J ends lost 7 bases and 8 bases, in that order; junction bases with no gene match: 7. The CDR3 length is 14 residues. This clonotype was obtained from a man aged 80 or over with acute or convalescent COVID-19. What was sequenced was peripheral blood. The rearrangement uses TRBV19 and TRBJ1-4; 10 bases match TRBD1. The CDR3 DNA reads TGTGCCAGTACCACCGGGACAGGGGACGAAAAACTGTTTTTT. It yields the protein CASTTGTGDEKLFF.